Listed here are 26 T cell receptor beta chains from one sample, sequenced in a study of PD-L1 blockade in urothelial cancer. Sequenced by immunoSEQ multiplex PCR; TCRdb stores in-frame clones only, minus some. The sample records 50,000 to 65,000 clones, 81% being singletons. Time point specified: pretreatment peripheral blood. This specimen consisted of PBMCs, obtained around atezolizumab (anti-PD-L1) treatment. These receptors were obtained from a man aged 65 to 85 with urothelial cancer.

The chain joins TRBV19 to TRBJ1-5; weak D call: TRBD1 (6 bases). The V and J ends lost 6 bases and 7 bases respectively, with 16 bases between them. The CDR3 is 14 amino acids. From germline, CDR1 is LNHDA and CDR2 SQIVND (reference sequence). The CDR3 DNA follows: TGTGCCAGTAGAGAAGGGGGGGGAGGGCAGCCCCAGCATTTT. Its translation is CASREGGGGQPQHF.

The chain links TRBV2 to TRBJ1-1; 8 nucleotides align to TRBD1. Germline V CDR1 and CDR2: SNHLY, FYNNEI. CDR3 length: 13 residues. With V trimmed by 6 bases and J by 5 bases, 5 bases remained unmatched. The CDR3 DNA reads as TGTGCCAGCAGGTCAGGGGGCTGGACTGAAGCTTTCTTT. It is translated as CASRSGGWTEAFF.

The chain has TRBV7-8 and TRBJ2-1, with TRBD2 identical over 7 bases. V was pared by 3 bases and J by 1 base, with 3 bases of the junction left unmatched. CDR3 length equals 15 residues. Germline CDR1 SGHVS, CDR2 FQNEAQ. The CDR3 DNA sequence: TGTGCCAGCAGCTTTCAGCGGGGATCCTACAATGAGCAGTTCTTC. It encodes CASSFQRGSYNEQFF.

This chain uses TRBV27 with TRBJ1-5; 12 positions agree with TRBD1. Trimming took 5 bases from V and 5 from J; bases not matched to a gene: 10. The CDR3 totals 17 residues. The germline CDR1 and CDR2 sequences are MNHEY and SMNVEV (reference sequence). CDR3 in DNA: TGTGCCAGCAGTGGTACCGGGACAGGGGGCGACGATCAGCCCCAGCATTTT. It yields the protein CASSGTGTGGDDQPQHF.

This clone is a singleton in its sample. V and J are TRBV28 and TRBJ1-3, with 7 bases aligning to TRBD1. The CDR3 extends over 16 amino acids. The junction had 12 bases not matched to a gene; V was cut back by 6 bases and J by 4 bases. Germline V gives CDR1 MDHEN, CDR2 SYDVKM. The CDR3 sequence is CASSPSPQGSGNTIYF. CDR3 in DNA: TGTGCCAGCAGCCCCAGCCCACAGGGGTCGGGAAACACCATATATTTT.

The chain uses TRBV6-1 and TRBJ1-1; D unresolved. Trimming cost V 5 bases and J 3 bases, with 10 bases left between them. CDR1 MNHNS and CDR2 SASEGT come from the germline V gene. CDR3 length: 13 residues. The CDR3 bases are TGTGCCAGCAGTTCCCCTCCTGACACTGAAGCTTTCTTT. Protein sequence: CASSSPPDTEAFF.

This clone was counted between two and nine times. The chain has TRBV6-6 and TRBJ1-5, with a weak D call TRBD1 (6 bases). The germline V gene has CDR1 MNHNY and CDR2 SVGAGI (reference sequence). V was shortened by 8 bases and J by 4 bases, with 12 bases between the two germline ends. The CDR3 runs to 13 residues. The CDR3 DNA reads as TGTGCCAGCGCCAACAGGGAGAATCAGCCCCAGCATTTT. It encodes CASANRENQPQHF.

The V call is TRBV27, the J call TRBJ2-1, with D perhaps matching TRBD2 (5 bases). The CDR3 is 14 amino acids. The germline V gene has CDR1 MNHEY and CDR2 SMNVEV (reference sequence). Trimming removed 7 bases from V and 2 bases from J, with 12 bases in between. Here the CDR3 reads CASKLEVTYNEQFF. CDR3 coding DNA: TGTGCCAGCAAGTTGGAGGTTACCTACAATGAGCAGTTCTTC.

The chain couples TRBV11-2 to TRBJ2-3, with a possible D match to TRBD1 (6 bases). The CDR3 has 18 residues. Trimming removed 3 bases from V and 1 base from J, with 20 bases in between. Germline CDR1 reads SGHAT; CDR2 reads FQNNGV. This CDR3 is CASSLRSTGGGGTDTQYF. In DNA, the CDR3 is TGTGCCAGCAGCTTGAGGAGTACCGGTGGGGGCGGCACAGATACGCAGTATTTT.

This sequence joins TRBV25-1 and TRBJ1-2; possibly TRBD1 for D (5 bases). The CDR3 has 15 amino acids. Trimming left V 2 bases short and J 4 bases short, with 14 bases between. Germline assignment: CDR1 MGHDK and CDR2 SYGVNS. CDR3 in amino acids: CASSERGGPFYGYTF. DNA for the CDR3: TGTGCCAGCAGTGAAAGGGGCGGTCCCTTCTATGGCTACACCTTC.

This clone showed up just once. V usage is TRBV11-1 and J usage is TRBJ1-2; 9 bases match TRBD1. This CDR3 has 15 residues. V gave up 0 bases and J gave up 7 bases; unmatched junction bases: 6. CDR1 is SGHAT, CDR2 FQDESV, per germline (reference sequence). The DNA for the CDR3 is TGTGCCAGCAGCTTAGCCCAACAGGGGGCAAGTGGCTACACCTTC. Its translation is CASSLAQQGASGYTF.

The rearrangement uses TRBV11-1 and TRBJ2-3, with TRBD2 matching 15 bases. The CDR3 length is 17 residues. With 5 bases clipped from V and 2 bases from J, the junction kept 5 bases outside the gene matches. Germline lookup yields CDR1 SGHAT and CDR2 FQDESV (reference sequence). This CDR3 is CASSPGLAGGFTDTQYF. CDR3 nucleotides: TGTGCCAGCAGCCCGGGACTAGCGGGAGGATTCACAGATACGCAGTATTTT.

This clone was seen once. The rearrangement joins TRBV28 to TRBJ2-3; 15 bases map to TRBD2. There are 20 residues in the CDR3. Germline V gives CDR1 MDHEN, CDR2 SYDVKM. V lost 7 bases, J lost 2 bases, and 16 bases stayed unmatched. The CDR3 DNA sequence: TGTGCCAGCACCCCGACCGGGACTAGCGGGAGGTGGCCTAACACAGATACGCAGTATTTT. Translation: CASTPTGTSGRWPNTDTQYF.

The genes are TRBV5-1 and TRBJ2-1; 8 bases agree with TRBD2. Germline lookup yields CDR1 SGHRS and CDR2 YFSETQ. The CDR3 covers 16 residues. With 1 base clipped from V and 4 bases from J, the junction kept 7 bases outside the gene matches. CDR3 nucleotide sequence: TGCGCCAGCAGCTTGACCGGGACTAGGGGTTACAATGAGCAGTTCTTC. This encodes CASSLTGTRGYNEQFF.

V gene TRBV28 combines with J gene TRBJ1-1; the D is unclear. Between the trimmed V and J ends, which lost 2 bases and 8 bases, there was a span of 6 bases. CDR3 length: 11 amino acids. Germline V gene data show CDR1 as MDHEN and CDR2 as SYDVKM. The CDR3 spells CASSLAREAFF. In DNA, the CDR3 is TGTGCCAGCAGTTTAGCCAGGGAAGCTTTCTTT.

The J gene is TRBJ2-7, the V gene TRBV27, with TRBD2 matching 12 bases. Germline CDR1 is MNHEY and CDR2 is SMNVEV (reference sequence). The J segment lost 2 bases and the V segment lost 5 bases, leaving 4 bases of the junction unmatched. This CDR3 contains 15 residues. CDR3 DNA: TGTGCCAGCAGTCCCGGACTAGCGGGAACCTACGAGCAGTACTTC. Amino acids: CASSPGLAGTYEQYF.

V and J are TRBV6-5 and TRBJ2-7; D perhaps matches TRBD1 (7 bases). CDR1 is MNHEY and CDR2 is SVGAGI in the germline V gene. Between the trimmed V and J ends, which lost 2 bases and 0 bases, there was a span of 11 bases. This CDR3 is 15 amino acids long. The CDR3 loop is CASSYGQGGSYEQYF. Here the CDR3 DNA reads TGTGCCAGCAGTTACGGGCAGGGGGGCTCCTACGAGCAGTACTTC.

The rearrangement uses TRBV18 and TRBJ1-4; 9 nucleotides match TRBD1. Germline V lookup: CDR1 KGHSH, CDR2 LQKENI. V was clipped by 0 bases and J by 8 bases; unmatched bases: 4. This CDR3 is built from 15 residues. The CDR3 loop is CASSPPGQGDEKLFF. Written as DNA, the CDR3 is TGTGCCAGCTCACCACCGGGACAGGGAGACGAAAAACTGTTTTTT.

As DNA, the CDR3 is TGCGCCAGCAATGACAGAGGATACGAGCAGTACTTC. It encodes CASNDRGYEQYF. This sequence joins TRBV10-2 and TRBJ2-7; perhaps TRBD1 as D (5 bases). Trimming shortened V by 7 bases and J by 4 bases, and 11 bases separated the two germline ends. Germline values: CDR1 WSHSY, CDR2 SAAADI. The CDR3 has 12 residues.

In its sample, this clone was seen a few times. Here the CDR3 reads CAISGATANEQFF. CDR3 nucleotides: TGTGCCATCAGCGGAGCTACGGCAAATGAGCAGTTCTTC. The gene calls are TRBV10-3 and TRBJ2-1; D ambiguous. Germline V gives CDR1 ENHRY, CDR2 SYGVKD. Trimming removed 6 bases from V and 7 bases from J, with 13 bases in between. The CDR3 has 13 amino acids.

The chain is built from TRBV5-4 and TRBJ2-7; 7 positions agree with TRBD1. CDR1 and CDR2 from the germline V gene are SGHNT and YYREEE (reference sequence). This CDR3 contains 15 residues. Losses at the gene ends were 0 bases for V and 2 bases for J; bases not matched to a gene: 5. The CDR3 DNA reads TGTGCCAGCAGCTTGGCCGAGACAGGGCCCTACGAGCAGTACTTC. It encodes CASSLAETGPYEQYF.

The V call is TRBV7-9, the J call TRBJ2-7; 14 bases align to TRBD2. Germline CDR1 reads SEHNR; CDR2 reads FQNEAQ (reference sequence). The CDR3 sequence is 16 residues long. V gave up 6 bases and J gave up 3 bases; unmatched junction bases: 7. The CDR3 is CASSVLGLAGDYEQYF. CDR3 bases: TGTGCCAGCAGTGTCCTGGGACTAGCGGGAGACTACGAGCAGTACTTC.

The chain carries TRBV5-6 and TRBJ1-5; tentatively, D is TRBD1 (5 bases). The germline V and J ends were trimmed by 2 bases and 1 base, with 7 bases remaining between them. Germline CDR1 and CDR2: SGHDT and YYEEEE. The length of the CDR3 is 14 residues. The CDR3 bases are TGTGCCAGCAGCTTCGCAGGGAGCAATCAGCCCCAGCATTTT. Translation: CASSFAGSNQPQHF.

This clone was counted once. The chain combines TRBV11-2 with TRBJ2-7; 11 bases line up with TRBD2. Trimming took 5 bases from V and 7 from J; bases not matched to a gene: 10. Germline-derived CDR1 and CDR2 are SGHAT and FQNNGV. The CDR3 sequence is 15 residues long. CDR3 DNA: TGTGCCAGCAGCACCACTAGCGGGAGTTCAAGGGAGCAGTACTTC. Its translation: CASSTTSGSSREQYF.

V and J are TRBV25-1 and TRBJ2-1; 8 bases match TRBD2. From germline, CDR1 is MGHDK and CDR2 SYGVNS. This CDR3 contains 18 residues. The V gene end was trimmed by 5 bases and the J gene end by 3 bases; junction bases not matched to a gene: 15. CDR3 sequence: CASSSPKWGLGVYNEQFF. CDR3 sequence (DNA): TGTGCCAGCAGTTCTCCAAAATGGGGACTAGGGGTCTACAATGAGCAGTTCTTC.

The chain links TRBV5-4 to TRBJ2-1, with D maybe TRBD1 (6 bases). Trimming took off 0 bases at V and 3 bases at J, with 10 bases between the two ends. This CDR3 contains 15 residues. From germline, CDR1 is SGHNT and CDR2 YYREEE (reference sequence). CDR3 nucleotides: TGTGCCAGCAGCTTGGACAGGGCCCACTACAATGAGCAGTTCTTC. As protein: CASSLDRAHYNEQFF. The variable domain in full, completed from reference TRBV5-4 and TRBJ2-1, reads ETGVTQSPTHLIKTRGQQVTLRCSSQSGHNTVSWYQQALGQGPQFIFQYYREEENGRGNFPPRFSGLQFPNYSSELNVNALELDDSALYLCASSLDRAHYNEQFFGPGTRLTVL.